One and the same sample provided the 4 T cell receptor beta chains below, sequenced in a study of shared clonotypes between healthy human individuals. Clones were read by immunoSEQ multiplex PCR, and TCRdb kept only the in-frame ones, dropping some. The sample lists roughly 2,500,000 clones; 93% were seen once. The source material was naive CD4+ T cells from PBMCs. The subset here: CD45RA+ positively selected. Every receptor here comes from a man between 18 and 29 years old in good health. Some clones in this sample may be carry-over from other donors' samples.

The chain has TRBV28 and TRBJ2-7; D is possibly TRBD1 or TRBD2 (5 bases each). Germline V gene data show CDR1 as MDHEN and CDR2 as SYDVKM. The V end lost 4 bases, the J end lost 3 bases, and 13 bases lay between the germline ends. The CDR3 loop spans 14 amino acids. CDR3 coding DNA: TGTGCCAGCAGTTCTTCCGGGACCGTCTACGAGCAGTACTTC. Its translation is CASSSSGTVYEQYF.

A remark on this clone: The same CDR3 can be traced to other DNA sequences in this sample. The chain joins TRBV5-1 to TRBJ1-5; D is unresolved. The CDR3 consists of 15 residues. Deletions cut 0 bases from V and 1 base from J, with 8 bases between. Germline V gene lookup returns CDR1 SGHRS and CDR2 YFSETQ. The CDR3 reads CASSLGGPSNQPQHF. The CDR3 DNA reads TGCGCCAGCAGCTTGGGGGGTCCAAGCAATCAGCCCCAGCATTTT.

This clone was observed a few times. The chain has TRBV30 and TRBJ1-4, with 7 bases fitting TRBD1. With 3 bases clipped from V and 5 bases from J, the junction kept 6 bases outside the gene matches. Germline CDR1 is GTSNPN and CDR2 is SVGIG (reference sequence). There are 14 residues in the CDR3. The CDR3 is CAWREDRMNEKLFF. The CDR3 DNA is TGTGCCTGGAGAGAGGACAGGATGAATGAAAAACTGTTTTTT.

The chain joins TRBV5-1 to TRBJ1-5; D unclear. Trimming took 7 bases from V and 3 from J, leaving 17 bases between them. The germline CDR1 and CDR2 sequences are SGHRS and YFSETQ. The CDR3 has 15 amino acids. The DNA of the CDR3 is TGCGCCAGCCGACCCGAAGGGATTCCCAATCAGCCCCAGCATTTT. Its protein is CASRPEGIPNQPQHF.